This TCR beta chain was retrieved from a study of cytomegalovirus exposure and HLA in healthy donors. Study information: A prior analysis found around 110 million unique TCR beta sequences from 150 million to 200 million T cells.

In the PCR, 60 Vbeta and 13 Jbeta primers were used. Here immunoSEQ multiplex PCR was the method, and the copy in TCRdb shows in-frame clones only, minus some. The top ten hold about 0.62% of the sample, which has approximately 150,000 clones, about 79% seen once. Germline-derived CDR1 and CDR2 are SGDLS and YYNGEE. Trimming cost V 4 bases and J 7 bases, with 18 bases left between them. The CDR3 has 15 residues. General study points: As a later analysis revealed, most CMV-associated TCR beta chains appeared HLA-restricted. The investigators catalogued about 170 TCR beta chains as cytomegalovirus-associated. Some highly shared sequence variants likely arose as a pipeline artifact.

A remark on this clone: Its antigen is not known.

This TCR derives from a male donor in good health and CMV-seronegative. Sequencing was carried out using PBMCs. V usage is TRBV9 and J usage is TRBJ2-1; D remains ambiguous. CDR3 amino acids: CASSPRVRSGNEQFF. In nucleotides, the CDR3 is TGTGCCAGCAGCCCACGGGTCCGGTCTGGGAATGAGCAGTTCTTC. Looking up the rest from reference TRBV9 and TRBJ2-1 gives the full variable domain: DSGVTQTPKHLITATGQRVTLRCSPRSGDLSVYWYQQSLDQGLQFLIQYYNGEERAKGNILERFSAQQFPDLHSELNLSSLELGDSALYFCASSPRVRSGNEQFFGPGTRLTVL.